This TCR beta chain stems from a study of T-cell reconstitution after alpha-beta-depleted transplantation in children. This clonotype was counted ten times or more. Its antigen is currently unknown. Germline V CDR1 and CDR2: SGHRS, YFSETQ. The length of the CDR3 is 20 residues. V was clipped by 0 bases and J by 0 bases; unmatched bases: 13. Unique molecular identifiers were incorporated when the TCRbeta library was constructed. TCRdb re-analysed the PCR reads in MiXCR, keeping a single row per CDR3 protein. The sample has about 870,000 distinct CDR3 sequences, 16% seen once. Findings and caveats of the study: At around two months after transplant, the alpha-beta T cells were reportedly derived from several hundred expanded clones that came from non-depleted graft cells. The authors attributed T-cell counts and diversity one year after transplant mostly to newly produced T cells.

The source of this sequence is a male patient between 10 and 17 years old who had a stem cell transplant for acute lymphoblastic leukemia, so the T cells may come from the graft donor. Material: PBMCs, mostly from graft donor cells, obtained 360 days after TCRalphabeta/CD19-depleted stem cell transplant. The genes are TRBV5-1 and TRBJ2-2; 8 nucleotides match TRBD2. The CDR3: CASSLVAQGLGNANTGELFF. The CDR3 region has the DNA TGCGCCAGCAGCTTGGTTGCACAGGGACTAGGAAACGCGAACACCGGGGAGCTGTTTTTT.